This T cell receptor beta chain emerged from a study of blood T cell repertoires in COVID-19 (dated by TCRdb to 2019 to 2021). Regarding the complete study: Collaborator samples came from the United States, Italy and Spain and covered acute and convalescent phases of COVID-19. A de-identified subject ID, COVID-19 status, age in years and sex were almost always included in the sample metadata. The repertoires were made available in a free public database intended to serve as a resource for research on the immune response to SARS-CoV-2. The samples were drawn from two sources: the first 160 participants of the ongoing ImmuneRACE study, and some 1,300 subjects contributed by 6 global collaborators. Deeply sampled blood TCRbeta repertoires from subjects exposed to, actively infected with, or recovered from COVID-19 were included in the dataset. Where available, HLA class I and class II types were obtained from metadata supplied by the sample provider rather than from assay-based typing. The material from the prospective study consisted of cDNA or gDNA derived from T cells, B-cell-depleted T cells, or PBMCs.

This clone was seen many times. Which antigen it targets is not known. The record has no base qualities; no much larger clone is one base away. TCRbeta CDR3 regions were amplified from genomic DNA by means of the immunoSEQ Assay, a bias-controlled multiplex PCR. As for the authors' bioinformatics: Nucleated cell counts per sample were estimated from amplification of reference gene primers within the assay. To quantify the absolute abundance of each unique TCRbeta CDR3 rearrangement, sequence reads were collapsed and filtered. For each sample, productive Simpson clonality was calculated as the square root of Simpson's diversity index over productive rearrangements. Imported from immuneACCESS, the table was reduced by TCRdb to in-frame sequences with V and J called. These copies leave out some clones; in studies compared against another copy, an unresolved V gene accounts for under half, and the cause of the remainder is not known. V and J calls and clone size follow that table, whereas D and trimming were derived from the DNA. The sample data list under 200,000 clones, and 70% to 90% of these were observed just once. The ten largest clonotypes hold around 2.5% of the sample.

CDR1 MRHNA and CDR2 SNTAGT were looked up in the germline V gene. The cysteine opens and the phenylalanine closes a CDR3 of 14 amino acids. The DNA shown is the 42-base CDR3, in frame from base 1. Trimming removed 2 bases from V and 2 bases from J, leaving 8 bases between the germline ends. Each collaborating institution followed its own protocols to collect whole blood in K2EDTA tubes. For TCRbeta analysis, collaborators shipped samples in one of three forms: frozen whole blood, isolated PBMCs, or DNA extracted from either of those sample types. General findings and caveats noted by the study authors: The quantity of clinical and demographic metadata differed by source and by participant and was supplied without curation.

The specimen sequenced was peripheral blood. Recombination connected TRBV6-4 to TRBJ2-3; TRBD2 might be the D gene, on 7 matching bases. The TCR was taken from a man aged 35-49 years with active or convalescent COVID-19. The DNA sequence is given as TGTGCCAGCAGTGACGGGGGGGCCACAGATACGCAGTATTTT. Protein translation: CASSDGGATDTQYF.